The 29 T cell receptor beta chains below were found in one sample sequenced in a study of CXCR3-negative and CXCR3-positive naive CD8 T cells. Study-wide results and limits: CXCR3-positive naive cells had TRB CDR3s that were more hydrophobic than CXCR3-negative naive cells had.

Their cognate antigens are unknown. TRB cDNA was prepared as libraries by UMI-labeled 5' RACE. Following a re-call of the 5' RACE reads, TCRdb has one entry per CDR3 protein and lacks DNA. Its table lists 55,000 to 75,000 distinct CDR3 sequences. Material for sequencing was naive CXCR3+ CD8+ T cells from blood. As for subset: CD45RO-CCR7+CD27+CD95- naive CD8+ T cells expressing CXCR3 (TNR3+). The receptors come from a human donor in good health. Some clones in this sample may be carry-over from other donors' samples.

This sequence joins TRBV24-1 and TRBJ2-2; checking the TCRdb D call of TRBD2 is not possible without DNA. This CDR3 has 15 amino acids. CDR1 KGHDR and CDR2 SFDVKD come from the germline V gene. This chain's CDR3 is CATSDSTLETGELFF.

The chain uses TRBV27 and TRBJ2-7; TCRdb picks TRBD1, but there is no DNA to check that call. This CDR3 has 14 amino acids. Germline V gene sequence: CDR1 MNHEY, CDR2 SMNVEV (reference sequence). This CDR3 is CASQFGTGDGEQYF.

The gene calls are TRBV4-1 and TRBJ2-6; no DNA is available, so the TRBD1 call from TCRdb remains unchecked. Germline-derived CDR1 and CDR2 are MGHRA and YSYEKL. The CDR3 length is 20 residues. CDR3 sequence: CASSQGGDSYVMAGANVLTF.

The rearrangement joins TRBV7-2 to TRBJ2-1; as DNA is missing, the TRBD2 call by TCRdb cannot be tested. CDR1 is SGHTA, CDR2 FQGNSA, per germline. CDR3 length: 17 residues. CDR3 in amino acids: CASSPGLSPSSYNEQFF.

The V gene is TRBV4-3, the J gene TRBJ2-3; TCRdb reports TRBD2, a call that lacks DNA to check it against. This CDR3 is built from 20 residues. Per germline, CDR1 LGHNA and CDR2 YSLEER. The CDR3: CASSQGSGLAGETDADTQYF.

The V call is TRBV7-9, the J call TRBJ2-7; TCRdb proposes TRBD1, but this gene call is untestable without DNA. The CDR3 runs 15 residues. Germline V gene lookup returns CDR1 SEHNR and CDR2 FQNEAQ (reference sequence). The CDR3 loop reads CASSPGTGALYEQYF.

The chain combines TRBV20-1 with TRBJ1-2. Germline V CDR1 and CDR2: DFQATT, SNEGSKA (reference sequence). The CDR3 is 13 amino acids. CDR3 sequence: CSAKEGANYGYTF.

This rearrangement joins TRBV29-1 to TRBJ2-7. From germline, CDR1 is SQVTM and CDR2 ANQGSEA. The CDR3 runs 13 residues. CDR3 amino acids: CSVERPDTYEQYF.

This chain uses TRBV9 with TRBJ2-1; the TCRdb call, TRBD1, lacks DNA for checking. Germline values: CDR1 SGDLS, CDR2 YYNGEE. The CDR3 is 17 residues long. CDR3 in amino acids: CASSVGGPGSSYNEQFF.

The rearrangement joins TRBV29-1 to TRBJ2-3; as DNA is missing, the TRBD1 call by TCRdb cannot be tested. The CDR3 has 17 amino acids. Germline CDR1 is SQVTM and CDR2 is ANQGSEA. The CDR3 loop reads CSVEKMEVDPLTDTQYF.

This chain connects TRBV15 to TRBJ2-1; TCRdb's D call, TRBD2, is unchecked because there is no DNA. This CDR3 contains 15 residues. CDR1 and CDR2 from the germline V gene are LNHNV and YYDKDF (reference sequence). CDR3 protein: CATSRDREPDNEQFF.

This chain joins TRBV18 and TRBJ1-5; the D call from TCRdb, TRBD1, cannot be confirmed without DNA. Germline-derived CDR1 and CDR2 are KGHSH and LQKENI. The CDR3 contains 16 residues. CDR3 protein: CASSPTAGTGETPQHF.

V usage is TRBV6-5 and J usage is TRBJ1-2; without DNA, the TCRdb call of TRBD1 cannot be checked. The length of the CDR3 is 15 residues. The germline V gene has CDR1 MNHEY and CDR2 SVGAGI. CDR3: CASTLLPGGSDGYTF.

The chain carries TRBV12-3 or TRBV12-4 and TRBJ2-2; absent DNA, TCRdb's TRBD2 call cannot be checked. The CDR3 is 15 residues long. The CDR3 protein is CASSPRPGSAGELFF.

The chain has TRBV7-6 and TRBJ2-1; the D gene TCRdb calls, TRBD1, cannot be checked with no DNA. The CDR3 runs 12 residues. CDR1 is SGHVS, CDR2 FNYEAQ, per germline. The CDR3 sequence is CASSPLGGEQFF.

This chain connects TRBV4-3 to TRBJ2-7; lacking DNA, the TRBD1 call made by TCRdb goes unchecked. This CDR3 region has 16 residues. The germline V gene has CDR1 LGHNA and CDR2 YSLEER. The chain's CDR3 is CASSQLTSGQSYEQYF.

The rearrangement uses TRBV6-5 and TRBJ1-2. Germline V gene data show CDR1 as MNHEY and CDR2 as SVGAGI. CDR3 size: 13 residues. The CDR3 reads CASTLAANYGYTF.

J is TRBJ1-1 and V is TRBV29-1. The CDR3 covers 12 residues. Germline-derived CDR1 and CDR2 are SQVTM and ANQGSEA. This chain's CDR3 is CSVEARGTEAFF. Supplemented by reference TRBV29-1 and TRBJ1-1, the full variable domain reads SAVISQKPSRDICQRGTSLTIQCQVDSQVTMMFWYRQQPGQSLTLIATANQGSEATYESGFVIDKFPISRPNLTFSTLTVSNMSPEDSSIYLCSVEARGTEAFFGQGTRLTVV.

The V gene is TRBV11-3, the J gene TRBJ2-4. The CDR3 covers 13 residues. CDR1 is SGHNT and CDR2 is YENEEA in the germline V gene. CDR3 protein: CASSDLDWDIQYF.

The rearrangement uses TRBV11-2 and TRBJ2-2; there is no DNA to check the TCRdb D call of TRBD1. This CDR3 is built from 14 residues. In germline, CDR1 is SGHAT, CDR2 FQNNGV. The CDR3 reads CASSSGGDTGELFF.

The gene calls are TRBV27 and TRBJ1-1; with no DNA, the TCRdb D assignment of TRBD1 cannot be verified. CDR1 and CDR2 (germline): MNHEY, SMNVEV (reference sequence). This CDR3 is 15 amino acids long. CDR3: CASSLFSGVGAEAFF.

This chain links TRBV6-6 with TRBJ2-3; TCRdb names TRBD2, which stays unverified in the absence of DNA. Looked up from germline, CDR1 is MNHNY and CDR2 is SVGAGI (reference sequence). The CDR3 is 16 amino acids. CDR3 protein: CASSYSSGGESDTQYF.

This chain uses TRBV20-1 with TRBJ2-3; the TCRdb call, TRBD2, lacks DNA for checking. There are 18 residues in the CDR3. Germline V CDR1 and CDR2: DFQATT, SNEGSKA (reference sequence). Here the CDR3 reads CSAPTPGLAGGLTDTQYF.

CDR3 protein: CASSLYTNYGYTF. This chain connects TRBV5-1 to TRBJ1-2. The CDR3 is made up of 13 amino acids. Germline CDR1 and CDR2: SGHRS and YFSETQ.

V is TRBV18 and J is TRBJ2-7; the TCRdb call, TRBD2, lacks DNA for checking. The CDR3 loop spans 16 amino acids. Germline V CDR1 and CDR2: KGHSH, LQKENI. The CDR3 reads CASSPQLAGGTYEQYF.

The CDR3 here is CASIGMKENTEAFF. The genes are TRBV7-9 and TRBJ1-1; without DNA, the TCRdb call of TRBD1 cannot be checked. The germline V gene has CDR1 SEHNR and CDR2 FQNEAQ (reference sequence). The CDR3 sequence is 14 residues long.

The chain has TRBV7-3 and TRBJ2-3. Per the germline V gene, CDR1 is SGHTA and CDR2 is FQGTGA. The CDR3 sequence is 16 residues long. The CDR3 is CASSPHYSYSTDTQYF.

The V and J genes are TRBV10-3 and TRBJ1-1; TCRdb gives TRBD1 as the D gene, but with no DNA this cannot be confirmed. This CDR3 has 14 amino acids. Germline CDR1 ENHRY, CDR2 SYGVKD. The CDR3 loop is CAISEGTGMTEAFF.

The gene calls are TRBV21-1 and TRBJ2-2; TCRdb gives TRBD1 as the D gene, but with no DNA this cannot be confirmed. TRBV21-1 is a documented pseudogene. The CDR3 runs 14 residues. CDR3 sequence: CASSKLSGTGELFF.